This passage covers 27 T cell receptor beta chains from one sample sequenced in a study of cytomegalovirus exposure and HLA in healthy donors. Researchers ran the PCR with 60 Vbeta and 13 Jbeta primers. Libraries were prepared by immunoSEQ multiplex PCR; TCRdb keeps only in-frame clonotypes and omits some of them. The sample lists more than 80,000 clones, roughly 61% occurring once. Sequencing was done on a sample of PBMCs. These TCRs come from a middle-aged woman in good health and CMV-seropositive.

The V gene is TRBV19, the J gene TRBJ1-3, with D perhaps matching TRBD1 (5 bases). Germline V gene sequence: CDR1 LNHDA, CDR2 SQIVND (reference sequence). CDR3 length equals 17 residues. Trimming shortened V by 6 bases and J by 4 bases, and 22 bases separated the two germline ends. For the CDR3, the DNA is TGTGCCAGTAGACGCACAGGACGGGCTTACAACGGAAACACCATATATTTT. It is translated as CASRRTGRAYNGNTIYF.

The chain couples TRBV10-3 to TRBJ2-5, with D possibly TRBD2 on 6 matching bases. V gave up 9 bases and J gave up 0 bases, with 26 bases separating them. This CDR3 has 18 residues. Per germline, CDR1 ENHRY and CDR2 SYGVKD. The CDR3 reads CAISPRVSAGQNQETQYF. As DNA, the CDR3 is TGTGCCATTTCCCCCCGGGTGAGCGCGGGGCAGAACCAAGAGACCCAGTACTTC.

This clone was counted a few times. The chain carries TRBV30 and TRBJ2-5; maybe TRBD2 (6 bases). V was pared by 1 base and J by 5 bases, with 11 bases between. CDR1 GTSNPN and CDR2 SVGIG come from the germline V gene (reference sequence). The CDR3 loop spans 13 amino acids. The CDR3 DNA reads TGTGCCTGGAGTGGAAGGCTAGCGGAGACCCAGTACTTC. Residues: CAWSGRLAETQYF.

The rearrangement links TRBV28 to TRBJ2-7, with 8 bases lining up with TRBD1. CDR1 is MDHEN, CDR2 SYDVKM, per germline. After removal of 3 bases from V and 6 bases from J, the junction contained 10 bases not matched to a gene. The CDR3 sequence is 15 residues long. The CDR3 sequence is CASSFPGQAPSEQYF. CDR3 sequence (DNA): TGTGCCAGCAGTTTCCCGGGACAGGCCCCCAGCGAGCAGTACTTC.

The genes are TRBV6-5 and TRBJ2-7; TRBD2 matches at 8 bases. CDR1 and CDR2 from the germline V gene are MNHEY and SVGAGI. The CDR3 consists of 14 residues. Unmatched junction bases numbered 12, after V lost 8 bases and J lost 6 bases. The CDR3 DNA reads as TGTGCCAGCCGGGGGGGGACCCAATCGGGCGAGCAGTACTTC. It specifies CASRGGTQSGEQYF.

V gene TRBV7-2 combines with J gene TRBJ1-5; 7 bases are shared with TRBD1. Per the germline V gene, CDR1 is SGHTA and CDR2 is FQGNSA. The CDR3 consists of 15 residues. The V and J ends lost 6 bases and 5 bases, in that order; junction bases with no gene match: 10. CDR3 DNA: TGTGCCAGCAGTTCACAGGGGACCACTTATCAGCCCCAGCATTTT. Its translation: CASSSQGTTYQPQHF. The full variable domain, its missing parts supplied by reference TRBV7-2 and TRBJ1-5, is GAGVSQSPSNKVTEKGKDVELRCDPISGHTALYWYRQSLGQGLEFLIYFQGNSAPDKSGLPSDRFSAERTGGSVSTLTIQRTQQEDSAVYLCASSSQGTTYQPQHFGDGTRLSIL.

The chain joins TRBV21-1 to TRBJ1-4; TRBD1 was called by the table and not checked on the DNA. TRBV21-1 is reported as a pseudogene. CDR3 length equals 18 residues. The CDR3 bases are TGTGCCAGCAGCGGGGCCGGGACAGGATTTGGACTTAATGAAAAACTGTTTTTT. Translation: CASSGAGTGFGLNEKLFF.

The chain links TRBV25-1 to TRBJ1-1, with 8 bases aligning to TRBD1. Looked up from germline, CDR1 is MGHDK and CDR2 is SYGVNS. Unmatched junction bases numbered 6, after V lost 5 bases and J lost 7 bases. The CDR3 has 13 residues. The CDR3 bases are TGTGCCAGCAGTTCCGGACAGGGAGTTGAAGCTTTCTTT. Translation gives CASSSGQGVEAFF.

This clone was observed a handful of times. The gene calls are TRBV19 and TRBJ2-7; 8 nucleotides match TRBD1. The CDR3 is made up of 13 amino acids. V shed 6 bases, J shed 3 bases, and the junction held 4 bases outside the gene matches. Germline CDR1 is LNHDA and CDR2 is SQIVND (reference sequence). The CDR3: CASRDRVSYEQYF. The DNA for the CDR3 is TGTGCCAGTAGGGACAGGGTTAGCTACGAGCAGTACTTC.

A single count supports this clone. The rearrangement links TRBV14 to TRBJ2-1, with a tentative D call TRBD2 (6 bases). This CDR3 has 15 residues. V was cut by 2 bases and J by 8 bases, with 16 bases left in between. The V gene's germline CDR1 is SGHDN and CDR2 FVKESK. CDR3 DNA: TGTGCCAGCAGCCAACGTATTAGCGGAAGGGATGAGCAGTTCTTC. Amino acid sequence: CASSQRISGRDEQFF.

For this clone: One end of the junction varies from germline; a read error may be responsible. The rearrangement links TRBV30 to TRBJ2-5; D call uncertain. Per germline, CDR1 GTSNPN and CDR2 SVGIG (reference sequence). The CDR3 spans 12 residues. The CDR3 protein is CAWSVSQEAQYF. The DNA of the CDR3 is TGTGCCTGGAGTGTTTCCCAAGAGGCCCAGTACTTC.

This chain links TRBV18 with TRBJ2-4; 7 positions agree with TRBD2. V lost 0 bases to trimming and J lost 8 bases; unmatched junction nucleotides: 7. This CDR3 region has 15 residues. Per germline, CDR1 KGHSH and CDR2 LQKENI. DNA of the CDR3: TGTGCCAGCTCACCACCCCAGGGAGGGCGAGACATTCAGTACTTC. Translating it yields CASSPPQGGRDIQYF.

The rearrangement uses TRBV7-2 and TRBJ2-5; 9 nucleotides align to TRBD1. Germline-derived CDR1 and CDR2 are SGHTA and FQGNSA. Germline trimming cut 2 bases from V and 5 bases from J; bases unmatched to any gene: 9. CDR3 length equals 16 residues. CDR3 region: CASSLYRGQGVETQYF. CDR3 bases: TGTGCCAGCAGCTTATATAGGGGACAGGGAGTGGAGACCCAGTACTTC. The full variable domain, rest sourced from reference TRBV7-2 and TRBJ2-5, is GAGVSQSPSNKVTEKGKDVELRCDPISGHTALYWYRQSLGQGLEFLIYFQGNSAPDKSGLPSDRFSAERTGGSVSTLTIQRTQQEDSAVYLCASSLYRGQGVETQYFGPGTRLLVL.

This chain's CDR3 is CASSYSSAPDTQYF. DNA for the CDR3: TGTGCCAGCAGCTACTCGAGCGCCCCAGATACGCAGTATTTT. The chain recombines TRBV7-2 with TRBJ2-3, with D uncertain. Trimming left V 4 bases short and J 4 bases short, with 12 bases between. The CDR3 is made up of 14 amino acids. CDR1 and CDR2 (germline): SGHTA, FQGNSA.

This rearrangement joins TRBV14 to TRBJ1-1, with D perhaps matching TRBD1 (5 bases). This CDR3 spans 15 amino acids. Germline CDR1 and CDR2: SGHDN and FVKESK. V lost 5 bases and J 0 bases, leaving 13 bases between the germline ends. The CDR3 coding sequence is TGTGCCAGCAGCGTAGGGAGGGGTTTGAACACTGAAGCTTTCTTT. Translated: CASSVGRGLNTEAFF.

The chain links TRBV13 to TRBJ2-1, with TRBD1 as a possible D gene (6 bases). Germline-derived CDR1 and CDR2 are PRHDT and FYEKMQ (reference sequence). Trimming took 2 bases from V and 10 from J, leaving 24 bases between them. The CDR3 is made up of 17 amino acids. DNA of the CDR3: TGTGCCAGCAGCTTATTCTTCAAGGGACGTTCTACAGGGGAGCAGTTCTTC. Encoded protein: CASSLFFKGRSTGEQFF.

This chain joins TRBV7-2 and TRBJ1-4; D may be TRBD1 (5 bases). The CDR3 sequence is 14 residues long. Germline V lookup: CDR1 SGHTA, CDR2 FQGNSA. Trimming shortened V by 5 bases and J by 6 bases, and 13 bases separated the two germline ends. The CDR3 region is CASSRQQKHEKLFF. The CDR3 nucleotides are TGTGCCAGCAGCAGACAGCAAAAACATGAAAAACTGTTTTTT.

This chain connects TRBV7-2 to TRBJ1-2, with a possible D match to TRBD1 (6 bases). V was cut by 4 bases and J by 5 bases, with 8 bases left in between. The CDR3 spans 12 residues. The germline V gene encodes CDR1 SGHTA and CDR2 FQGNSA. CDR3: CASSYTGYGYTF. In nucleotides, the CDR3 is TGTGCCAGCAGCTACACAGGGTATGGCTACACCTTC.

This chain links TRBV5-5 with TRBJ1-2; 7 bases align to TRBD1. The CDR3 sequence is 15 residues long. CDR1 and CDR2 (germline): SGHKS, YYEKEE (reference sequence). V gave up 4 bases and J gave up 3 bases; unmatched junction bases: 9. The CDR3 bases are TGTGCCAGCAGCCAGGCACAGGGGCGAGACTATGGCTACACCTTC. Its protein is CASSQAQGRDYGYTF.

V and J are TRBV27 and TRBJ1-1; D is uncertain. Trimming removed 6 bases at V and 2 bases at J, with 13 bases between. Germline CDR1 reads MNHEY; CDR2 reads SMNVEV (reference sequence). The CDR3 spans 14 residues. CDR3: CASSRREGNTEAFF. Here the CDR3 DNA reads TGTGCCAGCAGCAGGCGTGAGGGAAACACTGAAGCTTTCTTT.

This clone has a handful of counts. The chain combines TRBV27 with TRBJ1-1; D not resolved. The CDR3 totals 15 residues. The germline V and J ends were trimmed by 4 bases and 8 bases, with 20 bases remaining between them. Germline CDR1 reads MNHEY; CDR2 reads SMNVEV (reference sequence). CDR3: CASSSVGAGSSEAFF. In DNA, the CDR3 is TGTGCCAGCAGTTCTGTGGGCGCGGGTAGTTCGGAAGCTTTCTTT.

This clone was seen a few times. The J gene is TRBJ1-2, the V gene TRBV10-1, with no clear D. This CDR3 is built from 12 residues. The V gene's germline CDR1 is WNHNN and CDR2 SYGVQD (reference sequence). The ends were cut back, 5 bases at V and 6 bases at J, with 10 bases in the middle. CDR3 sequence reads: CASSPAPDGYTF. CDR3 coding DNA: TGCGCCAGCAGTCCCGCCCCAGATGGCTACACCTTC.

There are a few counts of this clone. The chain uses TRBV20-1 and TRBJ1-1; D is ambiguous. Germline assignment: CDR1 DFQATT and CDR2 SNEGSKA (reference sequence). V lost 7 bases and J 6 bases, leaving 9 bases between the germline ends. The CDR3 is made up of 10 amino acids. This CDR3 is CSVDNPEAFF. CDR3 nucleotide sequence: TGCAGTGTAGATAACCCTGAAGCTTTCTTT.

CDR3 DNA sequence: TGTGCCAGCAGTGATGGGGTTGGGGCGTACCAAGAGACCCAGTACTTC. Residues: CASSDGVGAYQETQYF. This chain connects TRBV6-1 to TRBJ2-5; weak D call: TRBD1 (5 bases). Germline lookup yields CDR1 MNHNS and CDR2 SASEGT. The length of the CDR3 is 16 residues. V was pared by 3 bases and J by 0 bases, with 14 bases between.

This chain connects TRBV11-3 to TRBJ2-1, with a possible D match to TRBD2 (6 bases). V gave up 3 bases and J gave up 0 bases, with 12 bases separating them. The CDR3 has 16 amino acids. Germline CDR1 is SGHNT and CDR2 is YENEEA. This CDR3 reads CASSLGGKSSYNEQFF. CDR3 nucleotides: TGTGCCAGCAGCTTGGGCGGGAAGAGCTCCTACAATGAGCAGTTCTTC.

There are a few counts of this clone. This chain joins TRBV2 and TRBJ1-5; no definite D call. The V end was cut by 0 bases, the J end by 10 bases, with 7 bases between. CDR1 is SNHLY and CDR2 is FYNNEI in the germline V gene. The CDR3 extends over 12 amino acids. The CDR3 DNA is TGTGCCAGCAGTGAAGCCGGTAGTCCCCAGCATTTT. Its translation is CASSEAGSPQHF. Variable domain in full (rest from reference TRBV2 and TRBJ1-5): EPEVTQTPSHQVTQMGQEVILRCVPISNHLYFYWYRQILGQKVEFLVSFYNNEISEKSEIFDDQFSVERPDGSNFTLKIRSTKLEDSAMYFCASSEAGSPQHFGDGTRLSIL.

V and J are TRBV6-5 and TRBJ2-3, with D possibly TRBD2 on 5 matching bases. V dropped 5 bases and J dropped 2 bases, with 11 bases sitting between them. This CDR3 has 14 residues. Germline V lookup: CDR1 MNHEY, CDR2 SVGAGI. The CDR3 nucleotides read TGTGCCAGCAGTCCCGGGGAATCCACAGATACGCAGTATTTT. It yields the protein CASSPGESTDTQYF.